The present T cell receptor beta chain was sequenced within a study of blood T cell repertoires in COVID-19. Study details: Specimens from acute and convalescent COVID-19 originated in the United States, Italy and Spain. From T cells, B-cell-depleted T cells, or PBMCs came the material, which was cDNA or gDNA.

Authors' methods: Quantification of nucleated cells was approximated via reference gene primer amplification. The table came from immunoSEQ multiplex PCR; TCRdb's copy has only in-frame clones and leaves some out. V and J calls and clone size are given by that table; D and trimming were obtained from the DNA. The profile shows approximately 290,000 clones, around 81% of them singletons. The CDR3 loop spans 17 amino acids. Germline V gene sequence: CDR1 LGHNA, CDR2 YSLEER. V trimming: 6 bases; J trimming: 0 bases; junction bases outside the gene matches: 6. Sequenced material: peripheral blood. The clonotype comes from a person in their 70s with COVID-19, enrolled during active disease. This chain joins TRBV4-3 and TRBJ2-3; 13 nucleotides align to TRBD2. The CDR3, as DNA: TGCGCCAGCAGGCGGGTACTAGCGGGGGGGAGCACAGATACGCAGTATTTT. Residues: CASRRVLAGGSTDTQYF.